Each of the 28 T cell receptor beta chains below was sequenced from the same sample in a study of vaccination and CD4 T cells after COVID-19. These receptors are not linked to any known antigen. Treatment: approximately 10-day PBMC culture with coronavirus spike peptide pools or control peptides (ViraFEST assay). During the years 2011-2018, before the COVID-19 pandemic, the unexposed donor's CD4+ T cells were collected. The study sequenced cultured CD4+ T cell DNA using the Oncomine TCR Beta short-read assay. The template was genomic DNA from cultured CD4+ T cells. Using its own MiXCR run on the PCR reads, TCRdb lists one record per CDR3 protein. The table shows 9,500 or so distinct CDR3 sequences, with around 30% occurring only once. The material sequenced was CD4+ T cells from blood, cultured in vitro. The receptors were sampled from a human donor in good health.

This rearrangement joins TRBV4-3 to TRBJ1-2; D perhaps matches TRBD1 (6 bases). V lost 3 bases, J lost 7 bases, and 18 bases lay in between. The CDR3 length is 15 residues. The germline V gene encodes CDR1 LGHNA and CDR2 YSLEER. Here the CDR3 DNA reads TGCGCCAGCAGCCATGATGGGACACGGACTTCTGGCTACACCTTC. As protein: CASSHDGTRTSGYTF.

The chain links TRBV7-8 to TRBJ2-7, with D hard to call. CDR1 SGHVS and CDR2 FQNEAQ come from the germline V gene. The CDR3 is made up of 13 amino acids. The V and J ends lost 1 base and 4 bases respectively, with 8 bases between them. CDR3 loop: CASSLVDLYEQYF. CDR3 coding DNA: TGTGCCAGCAGCTTAGTGGACCTATACGAGCAGTACTTC. The full variable domain, completed using reference TRBV7-8 and TRBJ2-7, is GAGVSQSPRYKVAKRGQDVALRCDPISGHVSLFWYQQALGQGPEFLTYFQNEAQLDKSGLPSDRFFAERPEGSVSTLKIQRTQQEDSAVYLCASSLVDLYEQYFGPGTRLTVT.

On this clonotype: This may be a read error, as it is one base from a much larger clone. CDR3 loop: CATSATGGNEAFF. The DNA of the CDR3 is TGTGCCACCAGTGCGACAGGGGGCAATGAAGCTTTCTTT. J is TRBJ1-1 and V is TRBV24-1; 10 nucleotides match TRBD1. Germline assignment: CDR1 KGHDR and CDR2 SFDVKD. The length of the CDR3 is 13 residues. Germline trimming cut 5 bases from V and 7 bases from J; bases unmatched to any gene: 3.

This clonotype occurred a few times. V is TRBV27 and J is TRBJ1-6; tentatively, D is TRBD1 (5 bases). Germline CDR1 MNHEY, CDR2 SMNVEV (reference sequence). The CDR3 sequence is 17 residues long. Trimming shortened V by 2 bases and J by 8 bases, and 19 bases separated the two germline ends. The CDR3 reads CASSLILRRRGDSPLHF. DNA of the CDR3: TGTGCCAGCAGTTTAATCTTGAGGAGACGGGGGGATTCACCCCTCCACTTT.

The V gene is TRBV21-1, the J gene TRBJ1-5; the table calls TRBD1, which could not be checked here. TRBV21-1 is assigned pseudogene status. The CDR3 runs to 20 residues. The CDR3 sequence: CASSSKRGKRHRGSNQPQHF. CDR3 in DNA: TGTGCCAGCAGCTCCAAAAGGGGAAAACGGCACAGGGGGAGCAATCAGCCCCAGCATTTT.

In the case of this clonotype: The junction does not match germline at one end; this may be a read error. The V gene is TRBV15, the J gene TRBJ1-5; D remains ambiguous. This CDR3 is built from 14 residues. CDR1 is LNHNV and CDR2 is YYDKDF in the germline V gene (reference sequence). In DNA, the CDR3 is TGTGCCCCCAGCAGCGACTTCCTTTATCAGCCCCAGCATTTT. Amino acids: CAPSSDFLYQPQHF.

This clonotype was counted a few times. This sequence joins TRBV28 and TRBJ1-1; no definite D call. Germline V gives CDR1 MDHEN, CDR2 SYDVKM. This CDR3 comprises 12 residues. Trimming pared 10 bases from V and 2 bases from J, leaving 11 bases between. The CDR3 sequence: CATLPANTEAFF. CDR3 coding DNA: TGTGCCACCTTGCCCGCAAACACTGAAGCTTTCTTT.

This clonotype was detected a few times. The chain uses TRBV6-2 or TRBV6-3 and TRBJ1-2; TRBD1 aligns across 7 bases. The CDR3 contains 14 residues. Germline values: CDR1 MNHEY, CDR2 SVGEGT. V was clipped by 5 bases and J by 8 bases; unmatched bases: 11. The CDR3 region is CASSRQGDKSGYTF. The CDR3 DNA is TGTGCCAGCAGTCGACAGGGAGACAAGTCGGGCTACACCTTC.

Only a few counts were recorded for this clonotype. The rearrangement links TRBV20-1 to TRBJ2-1; possibly TRBD1 or TRBD2 for D (5 bases each). Per germline, CDR1 DFQATT and CDR2 SNEGSKA (reference sequence). V lost 5 bases and J lost 9, with 11 bases in between. CDR3 size: 11 residues. The CDR3 DNA is TGCAGTGCTGCCCCTGGGGGTGAGCAGTTCTTC. Protein: CSAAPGGEQFF.

V gene TRBV15 combines with J gene TRBJ2-1; tentative D call: TRBD2 (6 bases). The CDR3 is made up of 18 amino acids. Trimming took 2 bases from V and 8 from J, leaving 25 bases between them. In germline, CDR1 is LNHNV, CDR2 YYDKDF (reference sequence). CDR3 nucleotides: TGTGCCACCAGCAGACCACCCGGGGGTAGCGCAAGGGGCTATGAGCAGTTCTTC. Encoded protein: CATSRPPGGSARGYEQFF.

This chain joins TRBV7-9 and TRBJ2-3; no clear D. CDR1 and CDR2 (germline): SEHNR, FQNEAQ (reference sequence). This CDR3 has 13 amino acids. V was trimmed by 5 bases and J by 2 bases, leaving 8 bases between them. CDR3 coding DNA: TGTGCCAGCAGCCCCCCCGTCACAGATACGCAGTATTTT. Amino acid sequence: CASSPPVTDTQYF. The variable domain in full, completed from reference TRBV7-9 and TRBJ2-3, reads DTGVSQNPRHKITKRGQNVTFRCDPISEHNRLYWYRQTLGQGPEFLTYFQNEAQLEKSRLLSDRFSAERPKGSFSTLEIQRTEQGDSAMYLCASSPPVTDTQYFGPGTRLTVL.

The chain combines TRBV10-3 with TRBJ1-1; D may be TRBD1 (6 bases). Germline CDR1 ENHRY, CDR2 SYGVKD. V lost 11 bases and J lost 3, with 19 bases in between. The CDR3 runs to 14 residues. The CDR3 loop is CASQPGGEYTEAFF. As DNA, the CDR3 is TGTGCCTCCCAGCCCGGGGGCGAGTACACTGAAGCTTTCTTT.

This clonotype is termed medium-sized. The rearrangement uses TRBV20-1 and TRBJ1-2; D is perhaps TRBD1 (5 bases). Looked up from germline, CDR1 is DFQATT and CDR2 is SNEGSKA (reference sequence). The CDR3 runs to 14 residues. Trimming shortened V by 1 base and J by 3 bases, and 12 bases separated the two germline ends. CDR3 bases: TGCAGTGCTAGAGTTCCCGGGACCCACTATGGCTACACCTTC. This translates into CSARVPGTHYGYTF.

In its sample, this clonotype ranks as medium-sized. The V gene is TRBV20-1, the J gene TRBJ1-5; D might be TRBD1 (5 bases). This CDR3 spans 12 amino acids. V was clipped by 3 bases and J by 3 bases, with 6 bases between them. The germline V gene encodes CDR1 DFQATT and CDR2 SNEGSKA (reference sequence). The CDR3 spells CSASRDNQPQHF. The CDR3, as DNA: TGCAGTGCTAGCAGGGACAATCAGCCCCAGCATTTT.

V usage is TRBV7-2 and J usage is TRBJ2-5; D not resolved. Trimming took off 1 base at V and 3 bases at J, with 3 bases between the two ends. Germline lookup yields CDR1 SGHTA and CDR2 FQGNSA. The CDR3 has 12 amino acids. The CDR3 spells CASSLVKETQYF. The DNA of the CDR3 is TGTGCCAGCAGCTTAGTAAAAGAGACCCAGTACTTC.

There are a few counts of this clonotype. The gene calls are TRBV24-1 and TRBJ2-6; D is uncertain. CDR1 and CDR2 from the germline V gene are KGHDR and SFDVKD. This CDR3 has 16 amino acids. V was cut by 5 bases and J by 0 bases, with 10 bases left in between. The CDR3 loop is CATSASGSSGANVLTF. CDR3 DNA: TGTGCCACCAGTGCCTCAGGTAGCTCTGGGGCCAACGTCCTGACTTTC.

The chain employs TRBV28 and TRBJ1-5, with a weak D call TRBD1 (5 bases). The CDR3 extends over 17 amino acids. With 7 bases removed from V and 1 base from J, the gap between germline ends came to 20 bases. Germline CDR1 is MDHEN and CDR2 is SYDVKM. CDR3 sequence (DNA): TGTGCCAGCACCCCCTCCCGCTGGGGCGCGAGCAATCAGCCCCAGCATTTT. Protein: CASTPSRWGASNQPQHF. Filled out from reference TRBV28 and TRBJ1-5, the complete variable domain reads DVKVTQSSRYLVKRTGEKVFLECVQDMDHENMFWYRQDPGLGLRLIYFSYDVKMKEKGDIPEGYSVSREKKERFSLILESASTNQTSMYLCASTPSRWGASNQPQHFGDGTRLSIL.

The V call is TRBV21-1, the J call TRBJ2-3. TRBV21-1 is given as a pseudogene. The CDR3 totals 16 residues. The CDR3, as DNA: TGTGCCAGCAGCAAAGTGGCGACAAGATGCACAGATACGCAGTATTTT. Its protein is CASSKVATRCTDTQYF.

This rearrangement joins TRBV19 to TRBJ2-1; perhaps TRBD1 as D (6 bases). Per the germline V gene, CDR1 is LNHDA and CDR2 is SQIVND (reference sequence). The CDR3 runs 18 residues. Trimming shortened V by 0 bases and J by 5 bases, and 20 bases separated the two germline ends. CDR3 in amino acids: CASSIDPPRQGSNNEQFF. In DNA form, the CDR3 reads TGTGCCAGTAGTATAGATCCCCCTCGGCAGGGGTCGAACAATGAGCAGTTCTTC.

The chain combines TRBV10-3 with TRBJ2-7; D not resolved. CDR3 length: 14 residues. Trimming pared 1 base from V and 1 base from J, leaving 8 bases between. Germline CDR1 ENHRY, CDR2 SYGVKD. CDR3 nucleotide sequence: TGTGCCATCAGTGAGTTTAGGGTGTCCTACGAGCAGTACTTC. Translation: CAISEFRVSYEQYF.

This clonotype has a handful of counts. This sequence joins TRBV20-1 and TRBJ2-7; 7 nucleotides line up with TRBD2. Germline V gene lookup returns CDR1 DFQATT and CDR2 SNEGSKA (reference sequence). V was pared by 3 bases and J by 3 bases, with 11 bases of the junction left unmatched. CDR3 length equals 15 residues. Written as DNA, the CDR3 is TGCAGTGCTAGTCGCCCGGGACTACAAAACTACGAGCAGTACTTC. The encoded protein is CSASRPGLQNYEQYF.

This clonotype was recorded a few times. The CDR3 sequence is CASSFQGTAGPYEQYF. DNA of the CDR3: TGTGCCAGCAGCTTCCAAGGGACGGCGGGCCCCTACGAGCAGTACTTC. The chain employs TRBV7-3 and TRBJ2-7; possibly TRBD1 or TRBD2 for D (5 bases each). Trimming took 3 bases from V and 2 from J, leaving 17 bases between them. The CDR3 has 16 residues. Germline lookup yields CDR1 SGHTA and CDR2 FQGTGA.

The chain joins TRBV20-1 to TRBJ2-5; D is perhaps TRBD1 or TRBD2 (5 bases each). This CDR3 comprises 12 residues. CDR1 is DFQATT, CDR2 SNEGSKA, per germline (reference sequence). Trimming shortened V by 5 bases and J by 4 bases, and 11 bases separated the two germline ends. The CDR3 reads CSAPRGGETQYF. The CDR3, as DNA: TGCAGTGCTCCTCGTGGGGGAGAGACCCAGTACTTC.

The chain has TRBV9 and TRBJ2-1; D ambiguous. The V end was cut by 0 bases, the J end by 11 bases, with 18 bases between. In germline, CDR1 is SGDLS, CDR2 YYNGEE. This CDR3 has 15 amino acids. CDR3 protein: CASSVGVGSPLQQFF. The CDR3 DNA follows: TGTGCCAGCAGCGTAGGAGTGGGATCCCCTCTTCAGCAGTTCTTC.

For the CDR3, the DNA is TGTGCCAGCAGCGTACAGGGGGCTTCCTATGGCTACACCTTC. Encoded protein: CASSVQGASYGYTF. The V gene is TRBV5-5, the J gene TRBJ1-2; 9 bases agree with TRBD1. CDR1 is SGHKS and CDR2 is YYEKEE in the germline V gene (reference sequence). The CDR3 runs 14 residues. Germline trimming cut 4 bases from V and 4 bases from J; bases unmatched to any gene: 5.

Concerning this clonotype: The junction departs from the called germline gene at one end, perhaps through a read error. This chain connects TRBV28 to TRBJ1-3, with D unclear. The V gene's germline CDR1 is MDHEN and CDR2 SYDVKM. The CDR3 has 17 amino acids. The CDR3 here is CVSSWPPDGDSGNTIYF. CDR3 DNA: TGTGTCAGCAGTTGGCCACCGGACGGGGACTCTGGAAACACCATATATTTT.

This clonotype occurred once. The DNA of the CDR3 is TGTGCCAGCAGTTTTAGGGGCGGGACCCAGTACTTC. Its translation is CASSFRGGTQYF. This chain connects TRBV28 to TRBJ2-5; D may be TRBD1 (5 bases). With 3 bases removed from V and 7 bases from J, the gap between germline ends came to 9 bases. CDR1 is MDHEN, CDR2 SYDVKM, per germline. The CDR3 consists of 12 residues.

The CDR3 region has the DNA TGCGCCAGCAGCCAGGTCCCCGGGACTAGCGGACCCTACAATGAGCAGTTCTTC. It is translated as CASSQVPGTSGPYNEQFF. This chain joins TRBV4-3 and TRBJ2-1; TRBD2 matches at 11 bases. Germline V lookup: CDR1 LGHNA, CDR2 YSLEER. Germline trimming cut 3 bases from V and 2 bases from J; bases unmatched to any gene: 9. This CDR3 contains 18 residues.